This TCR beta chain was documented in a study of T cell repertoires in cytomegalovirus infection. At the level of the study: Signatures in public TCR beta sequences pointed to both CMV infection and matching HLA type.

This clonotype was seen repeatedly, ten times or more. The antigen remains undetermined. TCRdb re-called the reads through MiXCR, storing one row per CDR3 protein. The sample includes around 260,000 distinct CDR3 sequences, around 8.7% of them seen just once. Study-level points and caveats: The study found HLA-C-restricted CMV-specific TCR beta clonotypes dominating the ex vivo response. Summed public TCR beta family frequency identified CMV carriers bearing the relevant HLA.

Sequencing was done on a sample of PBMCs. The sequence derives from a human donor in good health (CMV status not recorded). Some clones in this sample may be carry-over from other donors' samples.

The CDR3 nucleotides read TGTGCCAGTAGTTTGACTAGCGGGAGGGCCAATGAGCAGTTCTTC. Its translation is CASSLTSGRANEQFF. This chain uses TRBV19 with TRBJ2-1, with 14 bases fitting TRBD2. CDR1 is LNHDA, CDR2 SQIVND, per germline (reference sequence). The ends lost 5 bases at V and 6 bases at J; junction bases unmatched: 3. This CDR3 comprises 15 residues.